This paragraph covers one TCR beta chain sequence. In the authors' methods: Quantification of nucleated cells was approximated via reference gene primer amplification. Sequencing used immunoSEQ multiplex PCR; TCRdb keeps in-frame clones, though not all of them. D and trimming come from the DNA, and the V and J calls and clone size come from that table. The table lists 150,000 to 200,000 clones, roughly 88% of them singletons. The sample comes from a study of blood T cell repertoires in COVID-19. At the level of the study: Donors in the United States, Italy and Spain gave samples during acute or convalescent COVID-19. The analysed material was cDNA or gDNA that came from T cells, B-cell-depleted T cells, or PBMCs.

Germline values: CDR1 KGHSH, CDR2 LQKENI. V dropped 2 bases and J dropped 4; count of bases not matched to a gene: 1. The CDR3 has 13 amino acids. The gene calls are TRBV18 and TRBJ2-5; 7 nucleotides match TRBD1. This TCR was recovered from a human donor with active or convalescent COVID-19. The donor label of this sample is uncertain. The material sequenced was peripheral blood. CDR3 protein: CASSPTGAETQYF. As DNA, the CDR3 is TGTGCCAGCTCACCAACAGGGGCAGAGACCCAGTACTTC.